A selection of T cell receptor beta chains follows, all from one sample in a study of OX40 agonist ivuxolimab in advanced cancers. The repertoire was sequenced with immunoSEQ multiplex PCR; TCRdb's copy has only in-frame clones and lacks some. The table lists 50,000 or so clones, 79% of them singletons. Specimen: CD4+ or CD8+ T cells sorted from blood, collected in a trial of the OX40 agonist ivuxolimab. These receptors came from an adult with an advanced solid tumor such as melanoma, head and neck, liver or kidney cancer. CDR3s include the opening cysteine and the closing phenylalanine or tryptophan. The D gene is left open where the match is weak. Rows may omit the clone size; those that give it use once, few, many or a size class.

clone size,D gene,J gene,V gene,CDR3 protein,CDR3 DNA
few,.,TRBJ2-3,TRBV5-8,CASSLRWGTDTQYF,TGTGCCAGCAGCTTGAGGTGGGGTACAGATACGCAGTATTTT
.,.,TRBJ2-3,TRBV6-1,CASVPNTDTQYF,TGTGCCAGCGTGCCAAACACAGATACGCAGTATTTT
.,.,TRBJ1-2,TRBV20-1,CSARAPGGYTF,TGCAGTGCTAGGGCCCCGGGTGGCTACACCTTC
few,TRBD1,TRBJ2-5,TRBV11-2,CASSLEAGQGFAETQYF,TGTGCCAGCAGCTTAGAAGCGGGACAGGGGTTCGCAGAGACCCAGTACTTC
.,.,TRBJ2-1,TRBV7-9,CASSLTASYNEQFF,TGTGCCAGCAGCTTAACTGCTTCCTACAATGAGCAGTTCTTC
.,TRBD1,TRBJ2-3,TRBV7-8,CASSSDRAERLTDTQYF,TGTGCCAGCAGCTCGGACAGGGCCGAGAGGTTGACAGATACGCAGTATTTT
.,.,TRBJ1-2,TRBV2,CASKVDPNYGYTF,TGTGCCAGCAAAGTGGACCCTAACTATGGCTACACCTTC
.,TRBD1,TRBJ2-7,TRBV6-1,CASTLSQGSTYEQYF,TGTGCCAGCACCTTGTCACAGGGGAGCACCTACGAGCAGTACTTC
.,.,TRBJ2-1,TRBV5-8,CASSLELSVYNEQFF,TGTGCCAGCAGCTTGGAACTATCGGTCTACAATGAGCAGTTCTTC
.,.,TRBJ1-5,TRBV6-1,CASVGQSGQPQHF,TGTGCCAGCGTAGGGCAGTCAGGGCAGCCCCAGCATTTT
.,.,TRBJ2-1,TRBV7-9,CASSFASSNEQFF,TGTGCCAGCAGCTTCGCCTCCTCGAATGAGCAGTTCTTC
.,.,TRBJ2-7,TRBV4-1,CASSQDRQGRYEQYF,TGCGCCAGCAGCCAAGATCGTCAGGGACGGTACGAGCAGTACTTC
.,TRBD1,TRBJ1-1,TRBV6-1,CASRSGTVNTEAFF,TGTGCCAGCAGGTCCGGGACAGTGAACACTGAAGCTTTCTTT
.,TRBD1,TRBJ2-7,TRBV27,CASSRQGRSEQYF,TGTGCCAGCAGTCGACAGGGAAGAAGCGAGCAGTACTTC
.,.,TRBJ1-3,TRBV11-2,CASSLRGPTGLAGNTIYF,TGTGCCAGCAGCTTGAGGGGACCCACAGGGTTAGCTGGAAACACCATATATTTT
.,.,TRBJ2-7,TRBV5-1,CASSPPTGGYDEQYF,TGCGCCAGCAGCCCCCCGACCGGAGGCTACGACGAGCAGTACTTC
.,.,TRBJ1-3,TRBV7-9,CASSHRSRRGGNTIYF,TGTGCCAGCAGCCACAGGAGCCGACGGGGGGGAAACACCATATATTTT
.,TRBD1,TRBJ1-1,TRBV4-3,CASSPNRGRRTEAFF,TGCGCCAGCAGCCCAAACAGGGGGCGAAGGACTGAAGCTTTCTTT
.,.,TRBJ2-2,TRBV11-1,CASSLGGGNGELFF,TGTGCCAGCAGCTTGGGAGGGGGCAACGGGGAGCTGTTTTTT
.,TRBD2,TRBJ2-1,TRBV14,CASSQESSGRRNEQFF,TGTGCCAGCAGCCAAGAGTCTAGCGGGAGGCGCAATGAGCAGTTCTTC
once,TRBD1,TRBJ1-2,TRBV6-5,CASSARQGLGYTF,TGTGCCAGCAGTGCTAGACAGGGACTTGGCTACACCTTC
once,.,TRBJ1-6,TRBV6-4,CASSGGHGAGSPLHF,TGTGCCAGCAGTGGGGGTCACGGGGCCGGTTCACCCCTCCACTTT
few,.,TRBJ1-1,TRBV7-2,CASSSGIEAFF,TGTGCCAGCAGCTCCGGGATTGAAGCTTTCTTT
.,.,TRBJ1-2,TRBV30,CAWRRDLMGYGYTF,TGTGCCTGGAGGAGGGACCTGATGGGCTATGGCTACACCTTC
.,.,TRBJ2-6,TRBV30,CAWSVKGANVLTF,TGTGCCTGGAGTGTAAAAGGGGCCAACGTCCTGACTTTC
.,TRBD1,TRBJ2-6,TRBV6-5,CANPGQVTGANVLTF,TGTGCCAACCCGGGACAGGTTACTGGGGCCAACGTCCTGACTTTC
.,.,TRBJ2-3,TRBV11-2,CASSLGGDPGTQYF,TGTGCCAGCAGCTTAGGCGGGGACCCAGGTACGCAGTATTTT
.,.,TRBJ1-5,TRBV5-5,CASSLDVGNQPQHF,TGTGCCAGCAGCTTGGATGTAGGCAATCAGCCCCAGCATTTT
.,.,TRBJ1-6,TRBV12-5,CASGLERNSPLHF,TGTGCTAGTGGTTTGGAACGGAATTCACCCCTCCACTTT
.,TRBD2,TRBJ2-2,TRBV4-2,CASSQVMTSKGELFF,TGTGCCAGCAGCCAAGTTATGACTAGCAAAGGGGAGCTGTTTTTT
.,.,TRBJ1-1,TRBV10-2,CASRGQYTEAFF,TGCGCCAGCAGAGGACAGTACACTGAAGCTTTCTTT
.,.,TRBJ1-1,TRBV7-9,CASSLGSRNTEAFF,TGTGCCAGCAGCTTAGGCAGCCGGAACACTGAAGCTTTCTTT
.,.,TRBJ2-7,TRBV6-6,CASSFWTLIEQYF,TGTGCCAGCAGTTTTTGGACCTTAATCGAGCAGTACTTC
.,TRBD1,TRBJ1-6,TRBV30,CAWSPGNPGQGSSPLHF,TGTGCCTGGAGTCCTGGGAACCCGGGACAGGGGAGTTCACCCCTCCACTTT
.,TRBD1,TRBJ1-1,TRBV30,CAWRDRGRTNTEAFF,TGTGCCTGGAGGGACAGGGGGCGGACGAACACTGAAGCTTTCTTT
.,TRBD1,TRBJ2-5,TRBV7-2,CASSLVRGRETQYF,TGTGCCAGCAGCTTAGTTAGGGGGCGGGAGACCCAGTACTTC
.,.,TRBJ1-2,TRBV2,CASRRGAGPLIGYTF,TGTGCCAGCAGAAGGGGTGCGGGACCGTTGATCGGCTACACCTTC
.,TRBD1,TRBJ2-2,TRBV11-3,CASSFSGTGVTGELFF,TGTGCCAGCAGCTTCTCTGGGACAGGGGTCACCGGGGAGCTGTTTTTT
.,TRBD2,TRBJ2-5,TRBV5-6,CASSFGSGGWETQYF,TGTGCCAGCAGCTTCGGGTCGGGAGGTTGGGAGACCCAGTACTTC
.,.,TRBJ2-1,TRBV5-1,CASSLGGRQIHEQFF,TGCGCCAGCAGCTTGGGGGGACGTCAAATACATGAGCAGTTCTTC
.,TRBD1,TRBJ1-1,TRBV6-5,CASSDRDRVQAFF,TGTGCCAGCAGTGATCGGGACAGGGTTCAAGCTTTCTTT
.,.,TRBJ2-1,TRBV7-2,CASSLPRMGSEQFF,TGTGCCAGCAGCTTACCTCGGATGGGGAGTGAGCAGTTCTTC
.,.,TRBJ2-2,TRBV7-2,CASSLVGGTGELFF,TGTGCCAGCAGCTTAGTAGGGGGAACCGGGGAGCTGTTTTTT
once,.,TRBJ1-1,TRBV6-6,CASTLLGGSTEAFF,TGTGCCAGCACCCTCTTAGGGGGATCGACTGAAGCTTTCTTT
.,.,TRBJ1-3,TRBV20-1,CSAREGPTIYF,TGCAGTGCTAGAGAGGGCCCCACCATATATTTT
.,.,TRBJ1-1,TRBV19,CASSRSRMATEAFF,TGTGCCAGTAGTAGGAGCAGGATGGCCACTGAAGCTTTCTTT
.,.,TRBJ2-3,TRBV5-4,CASSLGPTDTQYF,TGTGCCAGCAGCTTGGGGCCCACAGATACGCAGTATTTT